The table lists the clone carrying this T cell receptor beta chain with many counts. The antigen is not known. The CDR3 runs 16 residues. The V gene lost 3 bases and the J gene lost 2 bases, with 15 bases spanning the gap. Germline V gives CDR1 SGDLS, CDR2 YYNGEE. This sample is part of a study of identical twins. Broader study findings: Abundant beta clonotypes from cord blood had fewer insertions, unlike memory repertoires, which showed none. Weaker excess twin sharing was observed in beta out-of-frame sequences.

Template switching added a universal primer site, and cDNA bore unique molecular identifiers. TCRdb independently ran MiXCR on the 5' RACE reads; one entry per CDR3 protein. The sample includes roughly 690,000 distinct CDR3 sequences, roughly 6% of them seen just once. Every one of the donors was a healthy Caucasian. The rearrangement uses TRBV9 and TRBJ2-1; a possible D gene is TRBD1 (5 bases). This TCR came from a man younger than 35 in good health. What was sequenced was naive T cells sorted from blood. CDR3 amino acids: CASSGRGRGTYNEQFF. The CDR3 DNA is TGTGCCAGCAGCGGCCGCGGAAGGGGCACCTACAATGAGCAGTTCTTC.